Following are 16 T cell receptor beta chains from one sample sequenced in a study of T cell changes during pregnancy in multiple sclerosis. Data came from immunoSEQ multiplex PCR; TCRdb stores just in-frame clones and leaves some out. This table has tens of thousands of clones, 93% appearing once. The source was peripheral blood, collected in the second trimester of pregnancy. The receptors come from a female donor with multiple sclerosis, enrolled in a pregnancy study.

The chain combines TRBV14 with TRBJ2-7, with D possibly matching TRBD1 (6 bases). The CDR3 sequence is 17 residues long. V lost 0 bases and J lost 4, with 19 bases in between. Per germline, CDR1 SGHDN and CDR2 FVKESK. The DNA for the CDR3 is TGTGCCAGCAGCCAAGATATGACAGGCGGTGTATGGTACGAGCAGTACTTC. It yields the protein CASSQDMTGGVWYEQYF.

In nucleotides, the CDR3 is TGCGCCAGCAGCCAGGACATGGAAACTGAAGCTTTCTTT. This translates into CASSQDMETEAFF. The chain uses TRBV4-1 and TRBJ1-1; tentative D call: TRBD1 (5 bases). With 3 bases removed from V and 5 bases from J, the gap between germline ends came to 10 bases. Per the germline V gene, CDR1 is MGHRA and CDR2 is YSYEKL. The CDR3 extends over 13 amino acids.

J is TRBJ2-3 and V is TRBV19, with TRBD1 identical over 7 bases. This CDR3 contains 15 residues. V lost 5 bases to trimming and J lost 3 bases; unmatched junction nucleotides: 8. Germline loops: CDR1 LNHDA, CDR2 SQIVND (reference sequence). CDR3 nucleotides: TGTGCCAGTAGTCCCGACAGGGAAGGAACAGATACGCAGTATTTT. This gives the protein CASSPDREGTDTQYF.

CDR3 loop: CASSILTGGTYNEQFF. CDR3 DNA: TGTGCCAGTAGTATTCTTACAGGGGGCACCTACAATGAGCAGTTCTTC. This chain uses TRBV19 with TRBJ2-1; 9 nucleotides match TRBD1. J gave up 2 bases and V 3 bases, and 5 bases lay outside the gene matches. This CDR3 contains 16 residues. Germline lookup yields CDR1 LNHDA and CDR2 SQIVND (reference sequence).

The CDR3 loop reads CASSFNSPNEKLFF. The CDR3 DNA reads as TGTGCCAGCAGCTTCAACAGCCCTAATGAAAAACTGTTTTTT. The J gene is TRBJ1-4, the V gene TRBV11-1; D remains ambiguous. V lost 3 bases, J lost 3 bases, and 8 bases lay in between. Germline V gene lookup returns CDR1 SGHAT and CDR2 FQDESV (reference sequence). The CDR3 has 14 residues.

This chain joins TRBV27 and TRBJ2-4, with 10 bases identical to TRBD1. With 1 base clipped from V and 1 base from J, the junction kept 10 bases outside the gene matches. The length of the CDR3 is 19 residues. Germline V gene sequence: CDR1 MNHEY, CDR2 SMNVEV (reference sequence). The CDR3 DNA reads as TGTGCCAGCAGTTTATTTAGGGACAGGGGTTGGTTGGCCAAAAACATTCAGTACTTC. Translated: CASSLFRDRGWLAKNIQYF.

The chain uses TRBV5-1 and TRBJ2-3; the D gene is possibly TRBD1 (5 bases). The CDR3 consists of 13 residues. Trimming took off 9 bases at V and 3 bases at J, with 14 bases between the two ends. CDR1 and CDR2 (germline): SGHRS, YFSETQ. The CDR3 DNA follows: TGCGCCACAGGGCAATACCCGACAGATACGCAGTATTTT. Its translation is CATGQYPTDTQYF.

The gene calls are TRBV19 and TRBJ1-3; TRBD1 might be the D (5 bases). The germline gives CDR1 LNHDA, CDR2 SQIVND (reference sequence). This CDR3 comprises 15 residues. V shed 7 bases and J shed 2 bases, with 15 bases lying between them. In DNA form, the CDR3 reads TGTGCCAGTACCGAACTGCAGGGAACTGGAAACACCATATATTTT. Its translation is CASTELQGTGNTIYF.

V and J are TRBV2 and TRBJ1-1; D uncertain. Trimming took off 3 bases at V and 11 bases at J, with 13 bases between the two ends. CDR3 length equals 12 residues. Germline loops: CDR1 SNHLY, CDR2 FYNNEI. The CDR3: CASSDEEREAFF. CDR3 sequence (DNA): TGTGCCAGCAGTGATGAAGAGAGGGAGGCTTTCTTT.

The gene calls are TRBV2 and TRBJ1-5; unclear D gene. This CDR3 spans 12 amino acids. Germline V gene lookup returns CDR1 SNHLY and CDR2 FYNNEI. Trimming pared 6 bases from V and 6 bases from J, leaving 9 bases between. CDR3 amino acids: CASRVSGQPQHF. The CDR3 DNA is TGTGCCAGCAGAGTAAGCGGTCAGCCCCAGCATTTT.

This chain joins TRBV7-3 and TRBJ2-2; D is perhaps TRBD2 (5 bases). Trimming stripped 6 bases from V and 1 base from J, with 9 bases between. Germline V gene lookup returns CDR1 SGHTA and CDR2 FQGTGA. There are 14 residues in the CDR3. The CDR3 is CASRADGNTGELFF. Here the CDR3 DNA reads TGTGCCAGCAGAGCGGACGGGAACACCGGGGAGCTGTTTTTT.

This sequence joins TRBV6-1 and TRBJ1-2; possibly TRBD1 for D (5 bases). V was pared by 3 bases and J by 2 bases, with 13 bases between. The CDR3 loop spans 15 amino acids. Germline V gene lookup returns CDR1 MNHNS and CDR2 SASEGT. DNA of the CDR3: TGTGCCAGCAGTGAGAGTAGGTGGGGCAACTATGGCTACACCTTC. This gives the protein CASSESRWGNYGYTF.

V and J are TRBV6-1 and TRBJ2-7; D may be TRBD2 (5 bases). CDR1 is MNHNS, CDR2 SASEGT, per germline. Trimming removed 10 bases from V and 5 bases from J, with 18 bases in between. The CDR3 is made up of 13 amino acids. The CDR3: CAIHRGKRNEQYF. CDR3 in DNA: TGTGCCATTCACCGGGGAAAACGGAACGAGCAGTACTTC.

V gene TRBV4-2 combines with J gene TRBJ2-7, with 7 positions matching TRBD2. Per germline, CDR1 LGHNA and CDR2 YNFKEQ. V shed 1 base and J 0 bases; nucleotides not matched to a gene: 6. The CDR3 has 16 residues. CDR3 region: CASSQVLAVSSYEQYF. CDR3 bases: TGTGCCAGCAGCCAAGTTCTAGCGGTAAGCTCCTACGAGCAGTACTTC.

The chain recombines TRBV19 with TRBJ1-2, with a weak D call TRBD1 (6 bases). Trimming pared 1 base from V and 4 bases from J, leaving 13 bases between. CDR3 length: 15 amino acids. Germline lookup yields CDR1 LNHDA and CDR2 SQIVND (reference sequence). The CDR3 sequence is CASSIAGVTLYGYTF. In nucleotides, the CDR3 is TGTGCCAGTAGTATAGCAGGGGTGACCCTCTATGGCTACACCTTC.

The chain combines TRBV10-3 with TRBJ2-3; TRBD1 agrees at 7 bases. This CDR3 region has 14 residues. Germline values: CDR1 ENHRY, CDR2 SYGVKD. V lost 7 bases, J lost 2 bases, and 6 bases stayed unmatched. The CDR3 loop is CAINVGGATDTQYF. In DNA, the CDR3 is TGTGCCATCAACGTAGGGGGCGCCACAGATACGCAGTATTTT.